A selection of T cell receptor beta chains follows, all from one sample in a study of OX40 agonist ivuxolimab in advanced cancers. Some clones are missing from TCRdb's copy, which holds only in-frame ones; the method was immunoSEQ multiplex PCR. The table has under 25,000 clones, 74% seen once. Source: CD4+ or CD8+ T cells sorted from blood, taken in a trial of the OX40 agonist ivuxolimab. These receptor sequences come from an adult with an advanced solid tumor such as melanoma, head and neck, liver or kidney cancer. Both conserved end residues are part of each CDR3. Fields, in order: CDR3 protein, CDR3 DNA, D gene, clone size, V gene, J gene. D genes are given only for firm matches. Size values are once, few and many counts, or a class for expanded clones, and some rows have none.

CASSLEEGIGYTF	TGCGCCAGCAGCTTGGAGGAGGGGATCGGCTACACCTTC	-	few	TRBV5-1	TRBJ1-2
CASSPVLEETQYF	TGCGCCAGCAGCCCCGTTCTTGAAGAGACCCAGTACTTC	-	-	TRBV5-1	TRBJ2-5
CASSLISTGELFF	TGTGCCAGCAGCTTAATCAGCACCGGGGAGCTGTTTTTT	-	-	TRBV7-3	TRBJ2-2
CASSPGQATNQPQHF	TGTGCCAGCAGCCCTGGACAGGCTACCAATCAGCCCCAGCATTTT	TRBD1	-	TRBV5-8	TRBJ1-5
CASSVEVGLAGEFAGELFF	TGTGCCAGCAGCGTAGAGGTGGGGCTAGCGGGGGAATTTGCCGGGGAACTGTTTTTT	TRBD2	-	TRBV9	TRBJ2-2
CASSQAPGLDTEAFF	TGCGCCAGCAGCCAAGCTCCGGGTTTGGACACTGAAGCTTTCTTT	-	-	TRBV4-1	TRBJ1-1
CATSRDPGAGAPYGYTF	TGTGCCACCAGCAGAGATCCCGGGGCAGGGGCCCCCTATGGCTACACCTTC	-	-	TRBV15	TRBJ1-2
CASSSGGYGYTF	TGTGCCAGCAGCTCGGGCGGCTATGGCTACACCTTC	-	-	TRBV7-9	TRBJ1-2
CASSLGTGINEQYF	TGTGCCAGCAGCCTCGGGACAGGGATCAACGAGCAGTACTTC	TRBD1	many	TRBV5-5	TRBJ2-7
CASSVASLAGAVYNEQFF	TGTGCCAGCAGCGTAGCATCCCTAGCGGGGGCCGTCTACAATGAGCAGTTCTTC	TRBD2	-	TRBV9	TRBJ2-1
CAWEGDKKNTEAFF	TGTGCCTGGGAGGGGGACAAGAAGAACACTGAAGCTTTCTTT	-	few	TRBV30	TRBJ1-1
CASSLELNEQFF	TGTGCCAGCAGCTTAGAGTTAAATGAGCAGTTCTTC	-	few	TRBV7-9	TRBJ2-1
CASSPSGLAGVWETQYF	TGTGCCAGCAGCCCCTCCGGACTAGCGGGAGTCTGGGAGACCCAGTACTTC	TRBD2	-	TRBV13	TRBJ2-5
CASSQSVGQNTEAFF	TGTGCCAGCAGCCAATCCGTTGGACAGAACACTGAAGCTTTCTTT	-	-	TRBV16	TRBJ1-1
CASSDTGQVNTEAFF	TGTGCCAGCAGCGACACGGGACAGGTGAACACTGAAGCTTTCTTT	TRBD1	-	TRBV2	TRBJ1-1
CASSVGIAATYNEQFF	TGTGCCAGCAGCGTAGGAATAGCGGCCACCTACAATGAGCAGTTCTTC	-	-	TRBV9	TRBJ2-1
CASSQEGGSYNEQFF	TGCGCCAGCAGCCAAGAGGGGGGCTCCTACAATGAGCAGTTCTTC	-	-	TRBV4-1	TRBJ2-1
CASSPPGDEQYF	TGTGCCAGCAGTCCCCCCGGGGACGAGCAGTACTTC	-	-	TRBV27	TRBJ2-7
CASSLSGTFGNTIYF	TGTGCCAGCAGTTTAAGCGGGACTTTTGGAAACACCATATATTTT	-	once	TRBV27	TRBJ1-3
CASSIGGYEQFF	TGTGCCAGCAGCATAGGGGGGTATGAGCAGTTCTTC	-	-	TRBV5-6	TRBJ2-1
CASSHHTGVNTEAFF	TGCGCCAGCAGCCATCATACAGGGGTGAACACTGAAGCTTTCTTT	TRBD1	-	TRBV4-1	TRBJ1-1
CASSPVGHAFIFQETQYF	TGCGCCAGCAGCCCCGTAGGTCACGCTTTTATTTTTCAAGAGACCCAGTACTTC	-	-	TRBV23-1	TRBJ2-5
CASSLWASGRADNEQFF	TGTGCCAGCAGTTTATGGGCTAGCGGGAGGGCCGACAATGAGCAGTTCTTC	TRBD2	-	TRBV28	TRBJ2-1
CASSMGNTIYF	TGTGCCAGCAGTATGGGAAACACCATATATTTT	-	few	TRBV6-5	TRBJ1-3
CASSSGDYGYTF	TGTGCCAGCAGCTCAGGGGACTATGGCTACACCTTC	-	-	TRBV5-6	TRBJ1-2